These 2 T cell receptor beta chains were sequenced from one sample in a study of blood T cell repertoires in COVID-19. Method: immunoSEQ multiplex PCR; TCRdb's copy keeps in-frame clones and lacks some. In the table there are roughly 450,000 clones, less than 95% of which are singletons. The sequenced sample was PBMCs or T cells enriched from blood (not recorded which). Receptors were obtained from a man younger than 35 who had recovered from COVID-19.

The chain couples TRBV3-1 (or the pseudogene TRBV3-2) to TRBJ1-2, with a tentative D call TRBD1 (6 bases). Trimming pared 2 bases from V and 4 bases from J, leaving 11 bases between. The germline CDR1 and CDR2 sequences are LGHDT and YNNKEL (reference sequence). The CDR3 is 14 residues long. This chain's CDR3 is CASSQQQGFYGYTF. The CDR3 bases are TGTGCCAGCAGCCAACAACAGGGCTTCTATGGCTACACCTTC.

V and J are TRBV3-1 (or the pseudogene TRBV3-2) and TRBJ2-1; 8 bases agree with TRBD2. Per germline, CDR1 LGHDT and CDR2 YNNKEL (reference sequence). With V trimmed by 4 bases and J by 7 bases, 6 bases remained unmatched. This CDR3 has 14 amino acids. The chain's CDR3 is CASSLREGLNEQFF. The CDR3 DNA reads TGTGCCAGCAGCCTACGGGAGGGCCTAAATGAGCAGTTCTTC.